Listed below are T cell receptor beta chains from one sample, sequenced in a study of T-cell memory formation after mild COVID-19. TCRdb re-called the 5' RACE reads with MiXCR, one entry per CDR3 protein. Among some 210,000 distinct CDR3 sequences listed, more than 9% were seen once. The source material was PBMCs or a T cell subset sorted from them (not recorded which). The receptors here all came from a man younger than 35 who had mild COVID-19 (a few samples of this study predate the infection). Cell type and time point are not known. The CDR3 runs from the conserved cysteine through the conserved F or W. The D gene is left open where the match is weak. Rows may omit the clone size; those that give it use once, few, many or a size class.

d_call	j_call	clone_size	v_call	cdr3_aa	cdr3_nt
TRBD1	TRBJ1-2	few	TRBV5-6	CASSQGDYGYTF	TGTGCCAGCAGCCAGGGGGACTATGGCTACACCTTC
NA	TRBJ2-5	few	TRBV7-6	CASSLTWEETQYF	TGTGCCAGCAGCTTAACGTGGGAAGAGACCCAGTACTTC
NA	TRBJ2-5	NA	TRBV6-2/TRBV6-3	CASSYSWETQYF	TGTGCCAGCAGTTACTCTTGGGAGACCCAGTACTTC
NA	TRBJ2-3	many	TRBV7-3	CASSFQPRDTQYF	TGTGCCAGCAGCTTCCAGCCCCGGGATACGCAGTATTTT
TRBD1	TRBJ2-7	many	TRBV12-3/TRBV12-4	CASSEGQGHEQYF	TGTGCCAGCAGTGAGGGACAGGGACACGAGCAGTACTTC
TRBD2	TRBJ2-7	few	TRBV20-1	CSAGGGGLGQYF	TGCAGTGCTGGCGGGGGGGGGCTCGGGCAGTACTTC
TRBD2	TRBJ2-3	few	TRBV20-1	CSAPRASGITDTQYF	TGCAGTGCCCCGCGGGCTAGCGGGATCACAGATACGCAGTATTTT
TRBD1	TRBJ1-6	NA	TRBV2	CASSDTGGEGSPLHF	TGTGCCAGCAGTGACACAGGGGGGGAAGGATCACCCCTCCACTTT
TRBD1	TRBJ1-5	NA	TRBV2	CASGGQGNQPQHF	TGTGCCAGCGGGGGACAGGGGAATCAGCCCCAGCATTTT
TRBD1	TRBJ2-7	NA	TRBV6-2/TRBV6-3	CASGQGYEQYF	TGTGCCAGCGGACAGGGGTACGAGCAGTACTTC
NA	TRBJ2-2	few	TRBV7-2	CASSLYGTGELFF	TGTGCCAGCAGCTTATATGGCACCGGGGAGCTGTTTTTT
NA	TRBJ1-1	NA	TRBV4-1	CASSLRGYTEAFF	TGCGCCAGCAGCCTGAGGGGGTACACTGAAGCTTTCTTT
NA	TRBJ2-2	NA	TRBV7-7	CASSSGAGTYTGELFF	TGTGCCAGCAGCTCTGGTGCCGGGACTTACACCGGGGAGCTGTTTTTT
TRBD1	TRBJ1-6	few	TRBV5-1	CASSNRQGGTYNSPLHF	TGCGCCAGCAGTAACCGACAGGGTGGCACCTATAATTCACCCCTCCACTTT